This T cell receptor beta chain was sequenced during a study of radiotherapy plus CTLA-4 blockade in lung cancer. Whole-study context: Objective responses were documented in around 20% of patients, with disease control in roughly 30%.

The repertoire was sequenced with immunoSEQ multiplex PCR; TCRdb's copy has only in-frame clones and lacks some. This table has about 97,000 clones, approximately 75% appearing once. This clonotype was obtained from a human donor with non-small cell lung cancer who had a partial response to radiotherapy plus ipilimumab. Some clones in this sample may be carry-over from other donors' samples. The starting material was peripheral blood, obtained from a patient treated with radiotherapy plus ipilimumab.

CDR3: CASSPSGEDEQFF. In DNA, the CDR3 is TGTGCCAGTAGTCCCTCGGGGGAGGATGAGCAGTTCTTC. V gene TRBV19 combines with J gene TRBJ2-1; a weak D match, TRBD2 (6 bases). Between the trimmed V and J ends, which lost 5 bases and 8 bases, there was a span of 13 bases. The length of the CDR3 is 13 residues. Germline V CDR1 and CDR2: LNHDA, SQIVND (reference sequence).